This T cell receptor (beta chain) was sequenced in a study of cytomegalovirus exposure and HLA in healthy donors. Profiling relied on immunoSEQ multiplex PCR, and the TCRdb table lists in-frame clones only, not all of them. The sample consists of 100,000 to 150,000 clones, roughly nine tenths of them appearing once. Findings of the study overall: Through in vitro validation, a few CMV-associated chains were shown to be specific for CMV antigens.

CDR3 size: 14 residues. V trimming: 4 bases; J trimming: 3 bases; junction bases outside the gene matches: 4. The V gene's germline CDR1 is PRHDT and CDR2 FYEKMQ (reference sequence). Comments on this clone: The antigen is not known.

Sample: PBMCs. This TCR was sampled from a woman aged 18 to 35 in good health and CMV-seronegative. The V and J genes are TRBV13 and TRBJ2-3, with TRBD1 identical over 7 bases. The CDR3 is CASSSPTGTDTQYF. CDR3 sequence (DNA): TGTGCCAGCAGCTCTCCGACAGGGACAGATACGCAGTATTTT.